This T cell receptor (beta chain) was captured by sequencing in a study of blood T cell repertoires in COVID-19. The V end lost 3 bases, the J end lost 5 bases, and 17 bases lay between the germline ends. The CDR3 sequence is 15 residues long. In germline, CDR1 is LNHDA, CDR2 SQIVND (reference sequence). Original processing notes: Estimates of nucleated cell counts were drawn from the amplification of reference gene primers. The repertoire was sequenced with immunoSEQ multiplex PCR; TCRdb's copy has only in-frame clones and lacks some. That table supplies the V and J calls and clone size; D and trimming were determined from the DNA. The table shows 85,000 to 100,000 clones, with about 71% occurring only once.

Material: peripheral blood. The sequence came from a woman aged 55-69 years in a cohort sampled during active or convalescent COVID-19. V usage is TRBV19 and J usage is TRBJ2-7; D gene unclear. As DNA, the CDR3 is TGTGCCAGTAGTATTATGGTAGCTTCGGTCCACGAGCAGTACTTC. Protein: CASSIMVASVHEQYF.